One and the same sample provided the 17 T cell receptor beta chains below, sequenced in a study of cytomegalovirus exposure and HLA in healthy donors. A multiplex PCR was run with 60 Vbeta primers and 13 Jbeta primers. The protocol was immunoSEQ multiplex PCR, while the TCRdb copy is restricted to in-frame clones and leaves out a portion. The data contain 90,000 to 150,000 clones, over 60% of them singletons. Sequenced sample: PBMCs. The source is a woman aged 40 to 55 in good health and CMV-seropositive.

The rearrangement joins TRBV4-2 to TRBJ1-5; D uncertain. CDR3 size: 15 residues. Trimming took 3 bases from V and 0 from J, leaving 9 bases between them. The V gene's germline CDR1 is LGHNA and CDR2 YNFKEQ. The CDR3 loop reads CASSHSTASNQPQHF. The DNA of the CDR3 is TGTGCCAGCAGCCACTCCACAGCTAGCAATCAGCCCCAGCATTTT.

V is TRBV28 and J is TRBJ1-2; 8 positions match TRBD1. CDR1 is MDHEN, CDR2 SYDVKM, per germline. V shed 6 bases and J 4 bases; nucleotides not matched to a gene: 7. The CDR3 runs to 14 residues. The chain's CDR3 is CASRTGARGYGYTF. CDR3 bases: TGTGCCAGCAGGACAGGGGCTCGAGGCTATGGCTACACCTTC.

CDR3 DNA sequence: TGCGCCAGCGGAACTAGCGGTGGGTACGAGCAGTACTTC. This translates into CASGTSGGYEQYF. The chain links TRBV10-2 to TRBJ2-7, with 8 bases that match TRBD2. The trim removed 8 bases at V and 4 bases at J, leaving 7 bases unmatched. The CDR3 totals 13 residues. The germline V gene encodes CDR1 WSHSY and CDR2 SAAADI.

The chain couples TRBV5-1 to TRBJ2-6; D unresolved. V shed 2 bases and J shed 0 bases, with 9 bases lying between them. The CDR3 is made up of 16 amino acids. Germline V CDR1 and CDR2: SGHRS, YFSETQ. This chain's CDR3 is CASSFAQTSGANVLTF. Written as DNA, the CDR3 is TGCGCCAGCAGCTTCGCACAGACCTCTGGGGCCAACGTCCTGACTTTC.

The sample holds many counts of this clone. In nucleotides, the CDR3 is TGTGCCAGCAGTCCGGGCCGGCGGGGACAGCCCCAGCATTTT. This gives the protein CASSPGRRGQPQHF. The chain carries TRBV6-5 and TRBJ1-5; unclear D gene. This CDR3 comprises 14 residues. Germline CDR1 and CDR2: MNHEY and SVGAGI. Trimming left V 5 bases short and J 7 bases short, with 15 bases between.

The V and J genes are TRBV13 and TRBJ1-3; D possibly corresponds to TRBD1 (5 bases). The CDR3 totals 15 residues. CDR1 PRHDT and CDR2 FYEKMQ come from the germline V gene (reference sequence). Trimming took 5 bases from V and 0 from J, leaving 11 bases between them. The CDR3 DNA sequence: TGTGCCAGCAGCCGCAGGGTACTCTCTGGAAACACCATATATTTT. Its translation: CASSRRVLSGNTIYF.

The table lists this clone with a few counts. This sequence joins TRBV7-8 and TRBJ1-4; tentative D call: TRBD1 (5 bases). V shed 8 bases and J shed 3 bases, with 19 bases lying between them. The CDR3 covers 16 residues. CDR1 and CDR2 (germline): SGHVS, FQNEAQ. The CDR3 is CASLSGALSPNEKLFF. DNA for the CDR3: TGTGCCAGCCTCAGTGGGGCTCTGTCCCCTAATGAAAAACTGTTTTTT.

The chain recombines TRBV28 with TRBJ1-1; TRBD1 aligns across 7 bases. Trimming removed 4 bases from V and 0 bases from J; junction bases left unmatched: 5. This CDR3 spans 15 amino acids. Germline CDR1 is MDHEN and CDR2 is SYDVKM. The CDR3 is CASSSSGQMNTEAFF. CDR3 sequence (DNA): TGTGCCAGCAGTTCCTCGGGACAGATGAACACTGAAGCTTTCTTT.

This clone was recorded a few times. V and J are TRBV2 and TRBJ1-6; 7 bases are shared with TRBD1. The ends lost 3 bases at V and 6 bases at J; junction bases unmatched: 5. CDR3 length: 15 residues. Germline V CDR1 and CDR2: SNHLY, FYNNEI. The CDR3 sequence is CASSDARGTNSPLHF. In DNA, the CDR3 is TGTGCCAGCAGTGACGCCAGGGGGACTAATTCACCCCTCCACTTT.

This clone was found a few times. The chain combines TRBV27 with TRBJ1-6, with 7 positions matching TRBD1. The length of the CDR3 is 15 residues. The V gene end was trimmed by 3 bases and the J gene end by 10 bases; junction bases not matched to a gene: 9. Looked up from germline, CDR1 is MNHEY and CDR2 is SMNVEV (reference sequence). The CDR3 spells CASSFQATGASPLHF. In DNA form, the CDR3 reads TGTGCCAGCAGTTTCCAAGCCACAGGGGCCTCACCCCTCCACTTT.

The J gene is TRBJ1-6, the V gene TRBV9; 8 nucleotides line up with TRBD1. V lost 8 bases and J lost 8; bases outside the gene matches: 12. The CDR3 runs to 15 residues. CDR1 and CDR2 (germline): SGDLS, YYNGEE. The CDR3 bases are TGTGCCAGTGAGCAGGGGGCGAATGGCTATTCACCCCTCCACTTT. Its translation: CASEQGANGYSPLHF.

The chain couples TRBV6-1 to TRBJ1-2, with D unclear. Trimming cost V 7 bases and J 1 base, with 16 bases left between them. Germline-derived CDR1 and CDR2 are MNHNS and SASEGT. The CDR3 totals 15 residues. The CDR3 loop is CASTARFAYNYGYTF. The CDR3 DNA reads TGTGCCAGCACCGCCCGGTTTGCTTATAACTATGGCTACACCTTC.

This clone has only a few counts. This chain connects TRBV7-9 to TRBJ1-4; a weak D match, TRBD1 (5 bases). Germline V gene lookup returns CDR1 SEHNR and CDR2 FQNEAQ (reference sequence). There are 14 residues in the CDR3. Deletions cut 8 bases from V and 10 bases from J, with 20 bases between. CDR3 coding DNA: TGTGCCAGCGGGGGACTTGGTCGCGGGGCAAAACTGTTTTTT. Translation gives CASGGLGRGAKLFF.

This clone appeared a single time. V and J are TRBV7-3 and TRBJ1-2, with 9 bases identical to TRBD1. The CDR3 totals 14 residues. CDR1 is SGHTA, CDR2 FQGTGA, per germline. After removal of 3 bases from V and 8 bases from J, the junction contained 7 bases not matched to a gene. The CDR3: CASSLARTGEGYTF. Written as DNA, the CDR3 is TGTGCCAGCAGCTTGGCCCGGACAGGGGAAGGCTACACCTTC.

The chain employs TRBV5-1 and TRBJ2-2, with 14 bases matching TRBD2. The V segment lost 0 bases and the J segment 7 bases; nucleotides outside the gene matches: 5. Germline assignment: CDR1 SGHRS and CDR2 YFSETQ. The CDR3 sequence is 17 residues long. The CDR3 protein is CASSLAGTSGGGGELFF. The CDR3 DNA follows: TGCGCCAGCAGCTTGGCCGGGACTAGCGGGGGCGGCGGGGAGCTGTTTTTT.

The V call is TRBV9, the J call TRBJ1-1; possible D gene TRBD1, 6 bases. The length of the CDR3 is 15 residues. V was cut by 2 bases and J by 2 bases, with 13 bases left in between. Germline V gene sequence: CDR1 SGDLS, CDR2 YYNGEE. The CDR3 DNA reads as TGTGCCAGCAGCGTTGGGACATCGGTTAACACTGAAGCTTTCTTT. Protein product: CASSVGTSVNTEAFF. The full variable domain, its missing parts supplied by reference TRBV9 and TRBJ1-1, is DSGVTQTPKHLITATGQRVTLRCSPRSGDLSVYWYQQSLDQGLQFLIQYYNGEERAKGNILERFSAQQFPDLHSELNLSSLELGDSALYFCASSVGTSVNTEAFFGQGTRLTVV.

This clone was detected only a few times. The rearrangement uses TRBV4-2 and TRBJ1-1, with 7 bases that match TRBD1. Germline V gene sequence: CDR1 LGHNA, CDR2 YNFKEQ. The CDR3 extends over 13 amino acids. With 4 bases clipped from V and 1 base from J, the junction kept 0 bases outside the gene matches. The CDR3 spells CASSRDRNTEAFF. In DNA, the CDR3 is TGTGCCAGCAGCCGGGACAGGAACACTGAAGCTTTCTTT.